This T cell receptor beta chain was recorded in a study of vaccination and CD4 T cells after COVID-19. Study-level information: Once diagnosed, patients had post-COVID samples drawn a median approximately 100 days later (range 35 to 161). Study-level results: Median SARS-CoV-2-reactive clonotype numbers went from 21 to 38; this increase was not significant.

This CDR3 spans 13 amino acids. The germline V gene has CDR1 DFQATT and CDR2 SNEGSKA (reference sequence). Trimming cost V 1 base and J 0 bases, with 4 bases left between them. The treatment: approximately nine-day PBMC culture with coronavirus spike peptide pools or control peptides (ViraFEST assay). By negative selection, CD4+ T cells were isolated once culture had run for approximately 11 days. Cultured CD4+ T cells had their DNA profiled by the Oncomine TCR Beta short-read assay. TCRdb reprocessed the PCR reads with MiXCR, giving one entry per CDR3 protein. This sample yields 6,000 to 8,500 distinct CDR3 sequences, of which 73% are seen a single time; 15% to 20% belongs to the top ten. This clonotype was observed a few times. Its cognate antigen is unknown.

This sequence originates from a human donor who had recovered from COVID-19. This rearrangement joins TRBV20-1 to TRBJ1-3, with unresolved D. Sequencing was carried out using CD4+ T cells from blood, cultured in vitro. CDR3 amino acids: CSARAISGNTIYF. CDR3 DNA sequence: TGCAGTGCTAGAGCCATCTCTGGAAACACCATATATTTT.